This T cell receptor beta chain originates from a study of Ad26.COV2.S vaccination and SARS-CoV-2 variants. Study outcomes and limitations: Analyses that measured TCR breadth and depth may have underestimated total T cell responses.

Sequenced by immunoSEQ multiplex PCR; TCRdb stores in-frame clones only, minus some. This table has 180,000 or so clones, around 90% appearing once. Details on this clone: Its matching antigen is unknown.

The length of the CDR3 is 15 residues. The germline CDR1 and CDR2 sequences are SGHRS and YFSETQ. V shed 1 base and J 7 bases; nucleotides not matched to a gene: 10. The chain has TRBV5-1 and TRBJ2-7; TRBD1 matches at 8 bases. The TCR sequence derives from a human donor who had recovered from COVID-19. Sample: peripheral blood, taken after recovery from COVID-19. Written as DNA, the CDR3 is TGCGCCAGCAGCTTGTTTGGACAGGGTTCGCAAGAGCAGTACTTC. This sequence encodes CASSLFGQGSQEQYF.